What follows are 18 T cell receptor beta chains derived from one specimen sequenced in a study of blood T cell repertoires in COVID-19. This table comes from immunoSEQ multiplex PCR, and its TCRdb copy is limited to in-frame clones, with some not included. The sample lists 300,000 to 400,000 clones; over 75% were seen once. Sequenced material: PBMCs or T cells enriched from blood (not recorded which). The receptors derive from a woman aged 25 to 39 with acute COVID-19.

This CDR3 reads CSVELQGAGQETQYF. DNA for the CDR3: TGCAGCGTTGAACTCCAGGGGGCGGGTCAAGAGACCCAGTACTTC. This chain uses TRBV29-1 with TRBJ2-5; 8 bases are shared with TRBD1. The V gene's germline CDR1 is SQVTM and CDR2 ANQGSEA. V shed 2 bases and J 2 bases; nucleotides not matched to a gene: 7. CDR3 length equals 15 residues.

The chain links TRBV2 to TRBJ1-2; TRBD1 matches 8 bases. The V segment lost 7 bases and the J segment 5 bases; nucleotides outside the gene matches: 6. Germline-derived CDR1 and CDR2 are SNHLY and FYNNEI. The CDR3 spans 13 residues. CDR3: CASIQWTGYGYTF. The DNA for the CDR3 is TGTGCCAGCATACAATGGACAGGGTATGGCTACACCTTC.

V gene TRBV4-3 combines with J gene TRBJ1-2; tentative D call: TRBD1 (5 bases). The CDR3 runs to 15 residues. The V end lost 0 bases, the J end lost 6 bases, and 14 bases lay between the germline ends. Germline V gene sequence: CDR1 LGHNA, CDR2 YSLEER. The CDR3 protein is CASSQDLQGLNGYTF. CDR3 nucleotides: TGCGCCAGCAGCCAAGATTTGCAGGGACTCAATGGCTACACCTTC.

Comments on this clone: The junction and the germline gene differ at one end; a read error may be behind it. The CDR3 is CASSSGGSNVLTF. CDR3 nucleotides: TGTGCCAGCAGCTCGGGTGGGTCCAACGTCCTGACTTTC. The V gene is TRBV13, the J gene TRBJ2-6, with no clear D. The CDR3 runs 13 residues. Germline V gene data show CDR1 as PRHDT and CDR2 as FYEKMQ (reference sequence).

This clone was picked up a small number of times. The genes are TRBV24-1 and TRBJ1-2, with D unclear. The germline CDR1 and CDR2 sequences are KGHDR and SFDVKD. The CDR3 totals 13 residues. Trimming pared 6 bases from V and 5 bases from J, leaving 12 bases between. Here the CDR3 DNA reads TGTGCCACCAGTATTAGCGGAGGATATGGCTACACCTTC. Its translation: CATSISGGYGYTF.

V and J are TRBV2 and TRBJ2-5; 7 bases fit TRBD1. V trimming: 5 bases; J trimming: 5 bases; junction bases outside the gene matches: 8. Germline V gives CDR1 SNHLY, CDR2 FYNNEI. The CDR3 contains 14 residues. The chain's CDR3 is CASSRTGERETQYF. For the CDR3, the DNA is TGTGCCAGCAGTCGCACAGGGGAGAGGGAGACCCAGTACTTC.

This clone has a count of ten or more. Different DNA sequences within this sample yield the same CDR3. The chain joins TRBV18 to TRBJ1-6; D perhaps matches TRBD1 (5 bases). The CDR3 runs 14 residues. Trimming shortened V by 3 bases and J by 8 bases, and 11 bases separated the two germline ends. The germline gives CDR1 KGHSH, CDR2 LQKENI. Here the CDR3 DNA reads TGTGCCAGCTCACCGGGGGGTGGTGATTCACCCCTCCACTTT. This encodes CASSPGGGDSPLHF. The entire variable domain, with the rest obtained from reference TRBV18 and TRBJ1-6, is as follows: NAGVMQNPRHLVRRRGQEARLRCSPMKGHSHVYWYRQLPEEGLKFMVYLQKENIIDESGMPKERFSAEFPKEGPSILRIQQVVRGDSAAYFCASSPGGGDSPLHFGNGTRLTVT.

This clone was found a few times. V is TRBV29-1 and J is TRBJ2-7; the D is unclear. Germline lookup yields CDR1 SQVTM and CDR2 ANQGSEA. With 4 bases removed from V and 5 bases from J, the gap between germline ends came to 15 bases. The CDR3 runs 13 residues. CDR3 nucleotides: TGCAGCGTTGCCGGGTCCTCCGGAGACGAGCAGTACTTC. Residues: CSVAGSSGDEQYF.

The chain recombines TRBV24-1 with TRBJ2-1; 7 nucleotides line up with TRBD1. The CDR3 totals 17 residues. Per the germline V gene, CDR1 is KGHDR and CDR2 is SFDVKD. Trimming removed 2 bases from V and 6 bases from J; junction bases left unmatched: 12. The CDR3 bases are TGTGCCACCAGTGATTCCGGGACAGAGGGCCTCTCCAATGAGCAGTTCTTC. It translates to CATSDSGTEGLSNEQFF.

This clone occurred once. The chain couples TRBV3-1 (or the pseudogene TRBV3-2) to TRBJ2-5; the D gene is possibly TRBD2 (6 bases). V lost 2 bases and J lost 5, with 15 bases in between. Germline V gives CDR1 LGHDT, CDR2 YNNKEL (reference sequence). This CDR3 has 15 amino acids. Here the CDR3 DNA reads TGTGCCAGCAGCCAACACCAATCTAGCGAGGAGACCCAGTACTTC. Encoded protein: CASSQHQSSEETQYF.

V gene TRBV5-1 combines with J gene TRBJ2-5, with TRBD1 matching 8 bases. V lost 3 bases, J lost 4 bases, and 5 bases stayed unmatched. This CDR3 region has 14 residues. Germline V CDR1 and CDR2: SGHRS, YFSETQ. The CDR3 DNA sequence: TGCGCCAGCAGCTGGCTAGGACAGGGAGAGACCCAGTACTTC. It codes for CASSWLGQGETQYF. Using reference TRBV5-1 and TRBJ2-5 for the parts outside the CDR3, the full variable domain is KAGVTQTPRYLIKTRGQQVTLSCSPISGHRSVSWYQQTPGQGLQFLFEYFSETQRNKGNFPGRFSGRQFSNSRSEMNVSTLELGDSALYLCASSWLGQGETQYFGPGTRLLVL.

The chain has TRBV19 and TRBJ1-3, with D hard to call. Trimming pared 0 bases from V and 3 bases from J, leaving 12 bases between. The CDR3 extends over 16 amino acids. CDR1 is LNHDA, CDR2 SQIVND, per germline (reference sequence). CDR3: CASSIDLTRGGNTIYF. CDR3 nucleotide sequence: TGTGCCAGTAGTATAGACCTCACCCGCGGTGGAAACACCATATATTTT.

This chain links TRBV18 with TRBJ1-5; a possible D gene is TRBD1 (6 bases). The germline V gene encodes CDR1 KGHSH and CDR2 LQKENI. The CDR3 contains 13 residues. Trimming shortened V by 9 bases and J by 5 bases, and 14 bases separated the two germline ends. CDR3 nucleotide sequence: TGTGCCAGTCTGGACAGCTTAGATCAGCCCCAGCATTTT. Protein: CASLDSLDQPQHF. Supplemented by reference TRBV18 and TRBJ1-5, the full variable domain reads NAGVMQNPRHLVRRRGQEARLRCSPMKGHSHVYWYRQLPEEGLKFMVYLQKENIIDESGMPKERFSAEFPKEGPSILRIQQVVRGDSAAYFCASLDSLDQPQHFGDGTRLSIL.

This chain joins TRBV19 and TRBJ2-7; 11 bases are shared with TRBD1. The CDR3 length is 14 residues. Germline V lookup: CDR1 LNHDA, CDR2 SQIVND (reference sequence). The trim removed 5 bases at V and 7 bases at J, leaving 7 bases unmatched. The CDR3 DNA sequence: TGTGCCAGTAGTCCTGGGACAGGGGGACTTGAGCAGTACTTC. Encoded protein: CASSPGTGGLEQYF.

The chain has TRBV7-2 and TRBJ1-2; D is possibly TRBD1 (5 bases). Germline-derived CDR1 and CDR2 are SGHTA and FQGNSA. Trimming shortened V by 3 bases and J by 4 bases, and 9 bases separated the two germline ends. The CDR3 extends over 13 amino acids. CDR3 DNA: TGTGCCAGCAGCTTCCGGGACTCCTATGGCTACACCTTC. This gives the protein CASSFRDSYGYTF.

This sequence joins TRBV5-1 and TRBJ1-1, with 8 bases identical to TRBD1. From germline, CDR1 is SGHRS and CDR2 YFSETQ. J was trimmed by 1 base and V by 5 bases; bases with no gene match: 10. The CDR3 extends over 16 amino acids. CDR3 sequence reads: CASSSSRTGGNTEAFF. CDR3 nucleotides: TGCGCCAGCAGTTCAAGCCGAACAGGGGGGAACACTGAAGCTTTCTTT.

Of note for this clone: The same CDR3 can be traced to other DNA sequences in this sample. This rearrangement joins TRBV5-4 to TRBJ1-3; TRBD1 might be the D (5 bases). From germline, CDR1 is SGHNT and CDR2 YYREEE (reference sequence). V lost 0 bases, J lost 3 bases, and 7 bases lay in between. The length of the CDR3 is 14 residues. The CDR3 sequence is CASSLAGVGNTIYF. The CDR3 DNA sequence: TGTGCCAGCAGCTTGGCGGGGGTTGGAAACACCATATATTTT.

CDR3 nucleotide sequence: TGTGCCAGCAGTGAATCCTTTGAAGCTTTCTTT. Its protein product is CASSESFEAFF. The chain joins TRBV2 to TRBJ1-1; D unclear. The CDR3 sequence is 11 residues long. Germline V lookup: CDR1 SNHLY, CDR2 FYNNEI. Between the trimmed V and J ends, which lost 2 bases and 7 bases, there was a span of 5 bases.